This passage covers 9 T cell receptor beta chains from one sample sequenced in a study of blood T cell repertoires in COVID-19. Only in-frame clones appear in the TCRdb table, and some are missing; sequencing was by immunoSEQ multiplex PCR. The sample includes 270,000 or so clones, 83% of them seen just once. Material: peripheral blood. These receptors came from a woman between 45 and 65 years old who had recovered from COVID-19.

This chain uses TRBV29-1 with TRBJ1-1; D might be TRBD1 (5 bases). Per the germline V gene, CDR1 is SQVTM and CDR2 is ANQGSEA. CDR3 length: 13 amino acids. V was trimmed by 1 base and J by 6 bases, leaving 12 bases between them. The CDR3 spells CSVEVMGGSEAFF. For the CDR3, the DNA is TGCAGCGTTGAAGTCATGGGGGGTTCTGAAGCTTTCTTT.

This chain connects TRBV27 to TRBJ1-1; no reliable D call. The V gene lost 5 bases and the J gene lost 1 base, with 8 bases spanning the gap. This CDR3 comprises 13 residues. Germline V gene data show CDR1 as MNHEY and CDR2 as SMNVEV (reference sequence). CDR3 coding DNA: TGTGCCAGCAGTAGCCAGGCGAACACTGAAGCTTTCTTT. Encoded protein: CASSSQANTEAFF.

This clone was recorded a few times. V is TRBV5-1 and J is TRBJ2-2; 13 bases map to TRBD2. CDR3 length: 18 amino acids. V lost 2 bases to trimming and J lost 5 bases; unmatched junction nucleotides: 9. Germline V gene data show CDR1 as SGHRS and CDR2 as YFSETQ. Here the CDR3 DNA reads TGCGCCAGCAGCTTTTCGACTAGCGGGGGGCCTCGGACCGGGGAGCTGTTTTTT. Protein: CASSFSTSGGPRTGELFF. Combining the CDR3 with reference TRBV5-1 and TRBJ2-2 gives the whole variable domain KAGVTQTPRYLIKTRGQQVTLSCSPISGHRSVSWYQQTPGQGLQFLFEYFSETQRNKGNFPGRFSGRQFSNSRSEMNVSTLELGDSALYLCASSFSTSGGPRTGELFFGEGSRLTVL.

The chain employs TRBV27 and TRBJ2-5; tentatively, D is TRBD2 (6 bases). V lost 3 bases to trimming and J lost 7 bases, with 15 bases between them. Germline CDR1 MNHEY, CDR2 SMNVEV (reference sequence). The CDR3 covers 14 residues. The DNA for the CDR3 is TGTGCCAGCAGTTTTGCGGGACCGCCGGGGACCCAGTACTTC. It is translated as CASSFAGPPGTQYF.

J is TRBJ2-7 and V is TRBV14; 7 bases map to TRBD1. CDR1 and CDR2 from the germline V gene are SGHDN and FVKESK. The length of the CDR3 is 13 residues. With 8 bases clipped from V and 2 bases from J, the junction kept 6 bases outside the gene matches. CDR3 DNA: TGTGCCAGCGCTTACGGGACAGCCTACGAGCAGTACTTC. Its protein is CASAYGTAYEQYF.

V and J are TRBV7-3 and TRBJ2-3, with D uncertain. The CDR3 totals 13 residues. The V gene's germline CDR1 is SGHTA and CDR2 FQGTGA. V lost 5 bases and J lost 2, with 8 bases in between. The CDR3 region is CASSASPTDTQYF. The CDR3, as DNA: TGTGCCAGCAGCGCAAGCCCCACAGATACGCAGTATTTT.

The chain has TRBV18 and TRBJ1-5, with D perhaps matching TRBD1 (5 bases). Germline assignment: CDR1 KGHSH and CDR2 LQKENI. This CDR3 comprises 16 residues. The V and J ends lost 3 bases and 7 bases respectively, with 19 bases between them. This chain's CDR3 is CASSPSTVAVGQPQHF. The CDR3 DNA is TGTGCCAGCTCACCGTCGACAGTCGCAGTCGGGCAGCCCCAGCATTTT.

CDR3: CASSRNRNTEAFF. The CDR3 nucleotides are TGTGCCAGCAGTAGAAACAGAAACACTGAAGCTTTCTTT. The rearrangement joins TRBV27 to TRBJ1-1, with D hard to call. CDR1 and CDR2 (germline): MNHEY, SMNVEV (reference sequence). V gave up 5 bases and J gave up 2 bases, with 9 bases separating them. This CDR3 has 13 amino acids.

The V call is TRBV29-1, the J call TRBJ2-7, with a weak D call TRBD2 (5 bases). The CDR3 loop spans 13 amino acids. Trimming took off 4 bases at V and 0 bases at J, with 10 bases between the two ends. The V gene's germline CDR1 is SQVTM and CDR2 ANQGSEA. CDR3 bases: TGCAGCGTTGGAGGACTGAGCTCCTACGAGCAGTACTTC. Amino acids: CSVGGLSSYEQYF.